This T cell receptor (beta chain) was retrieved from a study of cytomegalovirus exposure and HLA in healthy donors. Germline trimming cut 2 bases from V and 8 bases from J; bases unmatched to any gene: 9. The CDR3 contains 15 residues. Germline V CDR1 and CDR2: SGHTA, FQGTGA. It was with 60 Vbeta and 13 Jbeta primers that the PCR ran. In the original analysis: In a later analysis, of 70 million to 85 million unique beta chains, about 11 million appeared in at least two donors. Assay used: immunoSEQ multiplex PCR; TCRdb lists only in-frame clones, some missing. D and trimming were read from the DNA, whereas the V and J calls and clone size are those reported in that table. The sample contains some 110,000 clones, over 55% of which appear only once.

V is TRBV7-3 and J is TRBJ1-2; 9 bases match TRBD1. This clonotype was obtained from a female donor in good health and CMV-seronegative. Sequencing was done on a sample of PBMCs. The CDR3 nucleotides are TGTGCCAGCAGCTTAGGGGGGGACAGGGCAGGCGGCTACACCTTC. Protein product: CASSLGGDRAGGYTF.